These T cell receptor beta chains were read from a single sample in a study of cytomegalovirus exposure and HLA in healthy donors. Using immunoSEQ multiplex PCR, the repertoire was profiled, and TCRdb retains in-frame clones only, with some absent. Altogether around 62,000 clones are present, less than 80% being singletons, with the ten largest covering about 8%. The sequenced sample was PBMCs. These receptors all stem from a man aged 55 to 70 in good health and CMV-seropositive. The CDR3 runs from the conserved cysteine through the conserved F or W. The D gene is left open where the match is weak. Some rows mark clone size as missing; the rest say once, few, many or name a class of expanded clone.

v_call: TRBV5-8
clone_size: -
j_call: TRBJ2-5
d_call: TRBD1
cdr3_nt: TGTGCCAGCAGCTTGGACAGGGGTATGGAGACCCAGTACTTC
cdr3_aa: CASSLDRGMETQYF

v_call: TRBV2
clone_size: -
j_call: TRBJ2-3
d_call: -
cdr3_nt: TGTGCCAGCAGCGCTGACTGGCGTCTTACGCGGTATTTT
cdr3_aa: CASSADWRLTRYF

v_call: TRBV11-3
clone_size: once
j_call: TRBJ2-1
d_call: -
cdr3_nt: TGTGCCAGCAGCTCCGGGCCCGGGGGTGAGCAGTTCTTC
cdr3_aa: CASSSGPGGEQFF

v_call: TRBV11-2
clone_size: once
j_call: TRBJ1-2
d_call: -
cdr3_nt: TGTGCCAGCAGCTTAGCCCAGGGATTGTATGGCTACACCTTC
cdr3_aa: CASSLAQGLYGYTF

v_call: TRBV6-5
clone_size: -
j_call: TRBJ1-4
d_call: -
cdr3_nt: TGTGCCAGTCGAGCCAGGGGAGTAAGTGAAAAACTGTTTTTT
cdr3_aa: CASRARGVSEKLFF

v_call: TRBV7-8
clone_size: -
j_call: TRBJ2-5
d_call: -
cdr3_nt: TGTGCCAGCAGCTTAGAGGGGGGGTGGGAGACCCAGTACTTC
cdr3_aa: CASSLEGGWETQYF

v_call: TRBV4-2
clone_size: -
j_call: TRBJ2-5
d_call: -
cdr3_nt: TGTGCCAGCAGCCAAGATGGGGGCCCCCAAGAGACCCAGTACTTC
cdr3_aa: CASSQDGGPQETQYF

v_call: TRBV7-2
clone_size: medium-sized
j_call: TRBJ2-7
d_call: -
cdr3_nt: TGTGCCAGCAGCCGCGGGACCTACGGGAGCGAGCAGTACTTC
cdr3_aa: CASSRGTYGSEQYF

v_call: TRBV7-7
clone_size: -
j_call: TRBJ2-2
d_call: -
cdr3_nt: TGTGCTAGCAGCGAAGGGGTCACCGGGGAGCTGTTTTTT
cdr3_aa: CASSEGVTGELFF

v_call: TRBV19
clone_size: -
j_call: TRBJ2-1
d_call: TRBD2
cdr3_nt: TGTGCCAGTAGTATTTGGGGACTACAGTTCTTC
cdr3_aa: CASSIWGLQFF

v_call: TRBV16
clone_size: few
j_call: TRBJ1-5
d_call: TRBD1
cdr3_nt: TGTGCCAGCAGCACCGATCGCAGGGGGAGCAATCAGCCCCAGCATTTT
cdr3_aa: CASSTDRRGSNQPQHF

v_call: TRBV7-9
clone_size: -
j_call: TRBJ2-2
d_call: TRBD1
cdr3_nt: TGTGCCAGCAGCATCCGGACAGGGGGCACCGGGGAGCTGTTTTTT
cdr3_aa: CASSIRTGGTGELFF

v_call: TRBV19
clone_size: few
j_call: TRBJ1-1
d_call: TRBD1
cdr3_nt: TGTGCCAGTAGACCTCTGGGACAGGGGTCCACTGAAGCTTTCTTT
cdr3_aa: CASRPLGQGSTEAFF

v_call: TRBV2
clone_size: -
j_call: TRBJ1-4
d_call: -
cdr3_nt: TGTGCCAGCAGTGAAGCTGATACGGTACTAGAAAAACTGTTTTTT
cdr3_aa: CASSEADTVLEKLFF

v_call: TRBV7-8
clone_size: -
j_call: TRBJ2-2
d_call: TRBD2
cdr3_nt: TGTGCCAGCAGCTTAGGTCCGGGACTAGGCATCACCGGGGAGCTGTTTTTT
cdr3_aa: CASSLGPGLGITGELFF

v_call: TRBV4-1
clone_size: -
j_call: TRBJ2-1
d_call: -
cdr3_nt: TGCGCCAGCAGCCAAGCGGTGGGGGCTTCCTCCTACAATGAGCAGTTCTTC
cdr3_aa: CASSQAVGASSYNEQFF

v_call: TRBV6-5
clone_size: -
j_call: TRBJ2-1
d_call: -
cdr3_nt: TGTGCCAGCAGTTATGAGTGGGGCTTGTACAATGAGCAGTTCTTC
cdr3_aa: CASSYEWGLYNEQFF

v_call: TRBV10-3
clone_size: -
j_call: TRBJ2-6
d_call: -
cdr3_nt: TGTGCCATCAGTGAACGGGAAGCTGGGGCCAACGTCCTGACTTTC
cdr3_aa: CAISEREAGANVLTF

v_call: TRBV4-1
clone_size: -
j_call: TRBJ2-2
d_call: TRBD2
cdr3_nt: TGCGCCAGCAGCCTTGGACTAGCGGGAGGGACGAGGGAGCTGTTTTTT
cdr3_aa: CASSLGLAGGTRELFF

v_call: TRBV19
clone_size: -
j_call: TRBJ1-5
d_call: -
cdr3_nt: TGTGCCAGTAGTTCCCTCAGGGATAAGGGGGTAAGCAATCAGCCCCAGCATTTT
cdr3_aa: CASSSLRDKGVSNQPQHF

v_call: TRBV19
clone_size: -
j_call: TRBJ1-1
d_call: TRBD1
cdr3_nt: TGTGCCAGTAGTATTTCGGTCCAGGGGGCGAGGACTGAAGCTTTCTTT
cdr3_aa: CASSISVQGARTEAFF

v_call: TRBV29-1
clone_size: -
j_call: TRBJ1-3
d_call: -
cdr3_nt: TGCAGCGTTGGCGTCTCCTCTGGAAACACCATATATTTT
cdr3_aa: CSVGVSSGNTIYF

v_call: TRBV25-1
clone_size: -
j_call: TRBJ1-1
d_call: TRBD1
cdr3_nt: TGTGCCAGCAGTGGCCGGACAGGCGCGAACACTGAAGCTTTCTTT
cdr3_aa: CASSGRTGANTEAFF

v_call: TRBV7-2
clone_size: -
j_call: TRBJ1-5
d_call: -
cdr3_nt: TGTGCCAGTTCCCGAGGGCCCAATCAGCCCCAGCATTTT
cdr3_aa: CASSRGPNQPQHF

v_call: TRBV6-4
clone_size: once
j_call: TRBJ2-1
d_call: TRBD1
cdr3_nt: TGTGCCAGCAGTGCAGACAGGGGGACTGAGCAGTTCTTC
cdr3_aa: CASSADRGTEQFF

v_call: TRBV29-1
clone_size: -
j_call: TRBJ2-7
d_call: -
cdr3_nt: TGCAGCGTTCATACCTCAGGGACCTACGAGCAGTACTTC
cdr3_aa: CSVHTSGTYEQYF

v_call: TRBV7-9
clone_size: -
j_call: TRBJ2-7
d_call: -
cdr3_nt: TGTTCCAGCAGCTTAGCGAAAATTGGACAACGCGACTACGAGCAGTACTTC
cdr3_aa: CSSSLAKIGQRDYEQYF

v_call: TRBV4-2
clone_size: -
j_call: TRBJ2-3
d_call: TRBD1
cdr3_nt: TGTGCCAGCAGCCCGACAGGGATGAGCACAGATACGCAGTATTTT
cdr3_aa: CASSPTGMSTDTQYF

v_call: TRBV4-1
clone_size: many
j_call: TRBJ1-1
d_call: -
cdr3_nt: TGCGCCAGCAGCCAAGGGGCAAACAGGGATGCTGAAGCTTTCTTT
cdr3_aa: CASSQGANRDAEAFF

v_call: TRBV27
clone_size: -
j_call: TRBJ1-1
d_call: -
cdr3_nt: TGTGCCAGCAGTCTTGGGCCGATCACTGAAGCTTTCTTT
cdr3_aa: CASSLGPITEAFF

v_call: TRBV7-2
clone_size: -
j_call: TRBJ2-3
d_call: TRBD2
cdr3_nt: TGTGCCAGTCGACTAGCGGGGGGCAGCACAGATACGCAGTATTTT
cdr3_aa: CASRLAGGSTDTQYF

v_call: TRBV18
clone_size: -
j_call: TRBJ1-5
d_call: -
cdr3_nt: TGTGCCAGCTCCCCGCTAGCGACGAGCAATCAGCCCCAGCATTTT
cdr3_aa: CASSPLATSNQPQHF

v_call: TRBV5-1
clone_size: -
j_call: TRBJ2-7
d_call: TRBD1
cdr3_nt: TGCGCCAGCAGCTTCCGGGACAGGGGATACGAGCAGTACTTC
cdr3_aa: CASSFRDRGYEQYF

v_call: TRBV7-2
clone_size: -
j_call: TRBJ2-6
d_call: -
cdr3_nt: TGTGCCAGCAGCCCCAGTGGGGCCAACGTCCTGACTTTC
cdr3_aa: CASSPSGANVLTF

v_call: TRBV7-9
clone_size: -
j_call: TRBJ1-6
d_call: -
cdr3_nt: TGTGCCAGCAGCCCGGGGGGGGATAATTCACCCCTCCACTTT
cdr3_aa: CASSPGGDNSPLHF

v_call: TRBV6-1
clone_size: -
j_call: TRBJ2-7
d_call: TRBD1
cdr3_nt: TGTGCCAGCAGTGGAGGGGGACAGGGCTCCTACGAGCAGTACTTC
cdr3_aa: CASSGGGQGSYEQYF

v_call: TRBV5-1
clone_size: once
j_call: TRBJ2-7
d_call: TRBD1
cdr3_nt: TGCGCCAGCAGCTACTCGGGCCGACAGGGGGTCGAGCAGTACTTC
cdr3_aa: CASSYSGRQGVEQYF

v_call: TRBV7-2
clone_size: -
j_call: TRBJ1-5
d_call: -
cdr3_nt: TGTGCCAGCAGCTTACAGGGGATCCAGCCCCAGCATTTT
cdr3_aa: CASSLQGIQPQHF

v_call: TRBV5-4
clone_size: -
j_call: TRBJ2-1
d_call: TRBD1
cdr3_nt: TGTGCCAGCAGCAGACAGGGGGGAACCTACAATGAGCAGTTCTTC
cdr3_aa: CASSRQGGTYNEQFF

v_call: TRBV6-1
clone_size: -
j_call: TRBJ2-7
d_call: TRBD2
cdr3_nt: TGTGCCAGCAGTGAGAGTGTGGGGGGGAGACGTTACGAGCAGTACTTC
cdr3_aa: CASSESVGGRRYEQYF

v_call: TRBV5-4
clone_size: -
j_call: TRBJ2-1
d_call: TRBD2
cdr3_nt: TGTGCCAGCAGCCCCGGACTAGCGGGAGTGGATGAGCAGTTCTTC
cdr3_aa: CASSPGLAGVDEQFF